The 11 T cell receptor beta chains listed next were all sequenced from one sample in a study of monozygotic twins with inflammatory bowel disease. One entry per CDR3 protein, without DNA, is what TCRdb gives after re-calling the 5' RACE reads. In all, the sample yields a few hundred thousand distinct CDR3 sequences. Sequencing was done on a sample of blood. Receptors originate from a human donor with ulcerative colitis or Crohn's disease, or a healthy co-twin of an affected twin (not recorded which).

V usage is TRBV5-4 and J usage is TRBJ1-6. CDR1 is SGHNT and CDR2 is YYREEE in the germline V gene (reference sequence). CDR3 length: 13 amino acids. The CDR3 reads CASSLRQNSPLHF.

J is TRBJ2-1 and V is TRBV5-1; the TCRdb D gene call, TRBD2, has no DNA to confirm it. Germline V lookup: CDR1 SGHRS, CDR2 YFSETQ. The CDR3 totals 14 residues. CDR3 region: CASHAGGPIYEQFF.

This chain joins TRBV6-5 and TRBJ1-5; TCRdb calls TRBD1, which cannot be checked without DNA. The CDR3 has 15 residues. Germline lookup yields CDR1 MNHEY and CDR2 SVGAGI. CDR3 in amino acids: CASSFTGTAGQPQHF.

The chain employs TRBV5-5 and TRBJ1-1. The CDR3 loop spans 13 amino acids. Per germline, CDR1 SGHKS and CDR2 YYEKEE (reference sequence). This CDR3 reads CASSLVRRAEAFF.

V and J are TRBV6-2 or TRBV6-3 and TRBJ2-7; TCRdb's D call, TRBD1, is unchecked because there is no DNA. Germline V gene data show CDR1 as MNHEY and CDR2 as SVGEGT. This CDR3 spans 17 amino acids. The CDR3 here is CASSLPLLRDKAGEQYF.

The J gene is TRBJ2-4, the V gene TRBV4-3. The CDR3 length is 16 residues. The germline V gene encodes CDR1 LGHNA and CDR2 YSLEER. The CDR3 here is CASSQDPILAKNIQYF.

The rearrangement joins TRBV29-1 to TRBJ1-2. The CDR3 is 14 amino acids. Germline-derived CDR1 and CDR2 are SQVTM and ANQGSEA. This chain's CDR3 is CSVEEGYQDYGYTF.

The chain is built from TRBV20-1 and TRBJ2-7; TCRdb's D call of TRBD1 is untestable without DNA. Germline lookup yields CDR1 DFQATT and CDR2 SNEGSKA (reference sequence). The CDR3 totals 13 residues. This CDR3 is CSAERQGSYEQYF.

The chain employs TRBV18 and TRBJ1-1; without DNA, the TCRdb call of TRBD1 cannot be checked. Germline V lookup: CDR1 KGHSH, CDR2 LQKENI. The CDR3 has 14 amino acids. Here the CDR3 reads CATTRGGLNTEAFF.

This sequence joins TRBV2 and TRBJ1-5. This CDR3 is 15 amino acids long. Germline V gene sequence: CDR1 SNHLY, CDR2 FYNNEI. The CDR3 is CASSGGGWGNQPQHF. The full variable domain, in which reference TRBV2 and TRBJ1-5 provide the parts outside the CDR3, is EPEVTQTPSHQVTQMGQEVILRCVPISNHLYFYWYRQILGQKVEFLVSFYNNEISEKSEIFDDQFSVERPDGSNFTLKIRSTKLEDSAMYFCASSGGGWGNQPQHFGDGTRLSIL.

V is TRBV28 and J is TRBJ2-7; the TCRdb call, TRBD2, lacks DNA for checking. CDR1 is MDHEN and CDR2 is SYDVKM in the germline V gene. The CDR3 is made up of 15 amino acids. The CDR3 region is CASSLFGGGPYEQYF.